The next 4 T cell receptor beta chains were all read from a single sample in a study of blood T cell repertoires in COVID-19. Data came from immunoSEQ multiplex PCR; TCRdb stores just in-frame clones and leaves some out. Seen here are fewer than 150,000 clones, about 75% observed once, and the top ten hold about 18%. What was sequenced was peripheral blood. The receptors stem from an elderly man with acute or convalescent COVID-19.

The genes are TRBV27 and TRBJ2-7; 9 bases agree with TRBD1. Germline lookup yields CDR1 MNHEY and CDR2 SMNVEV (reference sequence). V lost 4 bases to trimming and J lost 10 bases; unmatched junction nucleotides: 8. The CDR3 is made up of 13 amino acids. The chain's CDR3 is CASSSDRGTGQYF. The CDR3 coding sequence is TGTGCCAGCAGTTCGGACAGGGGAACGGGTCAGTACTTC.

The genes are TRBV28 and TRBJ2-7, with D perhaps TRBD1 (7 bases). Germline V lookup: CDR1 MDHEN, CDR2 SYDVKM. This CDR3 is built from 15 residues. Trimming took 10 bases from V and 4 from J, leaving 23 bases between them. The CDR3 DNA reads TGTGCCACCTTCTATTCACACAGGGGAGGTTACGAGCAGTACTTC. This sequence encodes CATFYSHRGGYEQYF.

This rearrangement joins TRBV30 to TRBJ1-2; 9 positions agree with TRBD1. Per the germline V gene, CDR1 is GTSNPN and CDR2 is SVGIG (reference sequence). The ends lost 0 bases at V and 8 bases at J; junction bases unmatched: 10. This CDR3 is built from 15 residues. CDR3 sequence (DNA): TGTGCCTGGAGTGTAGGGCCAACAGGGGGCCTGGGCTACACCTTC. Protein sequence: CAWSVGPTGGLGYTF. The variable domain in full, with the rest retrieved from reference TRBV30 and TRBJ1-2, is SQTIHQWPATLVQPVGSPLSLECTVEGTSNPNLYWYRQAAGRGLQLLFYSVGIGQISSEVPQNLSASRPQDRQFILSSKKLLLSDSGFYLCAWSVGPTGGLGYTFGSGTRLTVV.

DNA of the CDR3: TGCGCCAGCAGCTTACGGACAGGGGGCGCCTCAGATACGCAGTATTTT. Translated, it gives CASSLRTGGASDTQYF. The chain employs TRBV5-1 and TRBJ2-3; 11 bases match TRBD1. CDR3 length: 16 residues. The germline V gene encodes CDR1 SGHRS and CDR2 YFSETQ. The ends lost 2 bases at V and 4 bases at J; junction bases unmatched: 6. Looking up the rest from reference TRBV5-1 and TRBJ2-3 gives the full variable domain: KAGVTQTPRYLIKTRGQQVTLSCSPISGHRSVSWYQQTPGQGLQFLFEYFSETQRNKGNFPGRFSGRQFSNSRSEMNVSTLELGDSALYLCASSLRTGGASDTQYFGPGTRLTVL.